This T cell receptor beta chain was documented in a study of blood T cell repertoires in COVID-19. This CDR3 is 17 amino acids long. The germline V gene encodes CDR1 LNHNV and CDR2 YYDKDF (reference sequence). Trimming removed 1 base from V and 4 bases from J; junction bases left unmatched: 9. Original handling: Amplifying reference gene primers gave estimates of nucleated cell counts. Clones were read by immunoSEQ multiplex PCR, and TCRdb kept only the in-frame ones, dropping some. V and J calls and clone size are given by that table; D and trimming were obtained from the DNA. The table lists about 220,000 clones, approximately 80% of them singletons, with 9.5% to 15% in the top ten.

Sequenced input: peripheral blood. The J gene is TRBJ2-2, the V gene TRBV15; 7 positions match TRBD2. The origin of this receptor is a human donor in a cohort sampled during active COVID-19. CDR3 bases: TGTGCCACCAGCAGAGGTGGGGAGGGTTTAAGCACCGGGGAGCTGTTTTTT. This codes for CATSRGGEGLSTGELFF.